Following are 6 T cell receptor beta chains from one sample sequenced in a study of spatial heterogeneity in lung cancer. TCRdb ran MiXCR on the 5' RACE reads and lists one entry per CDR3 protein. The profile shows tens of thousands of distinct CDR3 sequences, roughly 12% of them singletons. Described time point: sample taken at primary tumor resection. The study sequenced unsorted whole RNA from tumor, nontumor lung or frozen PBMC. The specimen was PBMCs, collected at surgery. These receptors all stem from a male donor with early-stage non-small cell lung cancer.

This clonotype was counted many times. The chain carries TRBV14 and TRBJ1-1; 9 positions agree with TRBD1. Germline V gives CDR1 SGHDN, CDR2 FVKESK. J lost 3 bases, V lost 1 base, and 6 bases had no gene match. The CDR3 has 16 residues. The CDR3 nucleotides read TGTGCCAGCAGCCAAGGGCAGTGGACAGGGGACACTGAAGCTTTCTTT. This sequence encodes CASSQGQWTGDTEAFF.

The chain is built from TRBV6-6 and TRBJ1-1, with a weak D call TRBD1 (5 bases). This CDR3 spans 14 amino acids. CDR1 is MNHNY and CDR2 is SVGAGI in the germline V gene (reference sequence). With 2 bases removed from V and 1 base from J, the gap between germline ends came to 8 bases. The CDR3 DNA follows: TGTGCCAGCAGTTACGCAGGGAGGAACACTGAAGCTTTCTTT. This gives the protein CASSYAGRNTEAFF.

This clonotype came up many times. CDR3 residues: CASISGGGHGYTF. The DNA of the CDR3 is TGTGCCAGCATTTCTGGGGGGGGGCATGGCTACACCTTC. The chain employs TRBV12-3 or TRBV12-4 and TRBJ1-2; possible D gene TRBD1, 6 bases. The CDR3 is 13 residues long. The V gene lost 7 bases and the J gene lost 6 bases, with 15 bases spanning the gap.

J is TRBJ2-7 and V is TRBV19, with D perhaps matching TRBD1 (5 bases). CDR1 LNHDA and CDR2 SQIVND come from the germline V gene (reference sequence). The CDR3 covers 15 residues. The ends were cut back, 3 bases at V and 5 bases at J, with 17 bases in the middle. The CDR3: CASSMRNQGKDEQYF. In nucleotides, the CDR3 is TGTGCCAGTAGTATGAGAAATCAGGGCAAGGACGAGCAGTACTTC.

This clonotype was observed a handful of times. The chain links TRBV20-1 to TRBJ2-1; 10 nucleotides align to TRBD1. CDR3 size: 16 residues. Germline V lookup: CDR1 DFQATT, CDR2 SNEGSKA (reference sequence). The V segment lost 0 bases and the J segment 2 bases; nucleotides outside the gene matches: 4. Here the CDR3 DNA reads TGCAGTGCTAGAGATCGGACAGGGGGTCCCTACAATGAGCAGTTCTTC. Protein sequence: CSARDRTGGPYNEQFF.

The table lists this clonotype with many counts. The chain is built from TRBV12-3 or TRBV12-4 and TRBJ1-4; D is ambiguous. The V end was cut by 1 base, the J end by 2 bases, with 5 bases between. The CDR3 length is 14 residues. The chain's CDR3 is CASSLDSTNEKLFF. DNA for the CDR3: TGTGCCAGCAGTTTAGACAGTACTAATGAAAAACTGTTTTTT.